The 17 T cell receptor beta chains presented below share a single source sample, sequenced in a study of T cells in Graves' hyperthyroidism and ophthalmopathy. What was amplified from RNA transcripts were TCR beta CDR3 regions. HTBI primers drove first-round RT-PCR of the TCR CDR3. Using its own MiXCR run on the multiplex PCR reads, TCRdb lists one record per CDR3 protein. The table includes some 490,000 distinct CDR3 sequences, 22% detected once. Material: blood. These receptors came from a woman in her 70s with Graves' ophthalmopathy.

This clonotype showed up many times. The gene calls are TRBV28 and TRBJ1-3; D is uncertain. This CDR3 region has 15 residues. With 5 bases removed from V and 0 bases from J, the gap between germline ends came to 11 bases. Germline CDR1 MDHEN, CDR2 SYDVKM. The CDR3 loop reads CASSADGPSGNTIYF. In DNA form, the CDR3 reads TGTGCCAGCAGTGCAGACGGCCCCTCTGGAAACACCATATATTTT.

This clonotype has only a few counts. This sequence joins TRBV19 and TRBJ1-2; 11 positions match TRBD1. CDR3 length: 16 residues. Trimming at V came to 7 bases and at J to 5 bases, leaving 12 bases not matched to a gene. Germline V gives CDR1 LNHDA, CDR2 SQIVND (reference sequence). CDR3 coding DNA: TGTGCCAGTATCCTCTCCGGGACAGGGGGACCATATGGCTACACCTTC. This gives the protein CASILSGTGGPYGYTF.

This clonotype was counted many times. This chain joins TRBV5-1 and TRBJ1-1; possibly TRBD1 for D (5 bases). CDR3 length: 11 amino acids. V was trimmed by 5 bases and J by 4 bases, leaving 6 bases between them. Germline CDR1 SGHRS, CDR2 YFSETQ. This CDR3 is CASRRGTEAFF. DNA for the CDR3: TGCGCCAGCAGGAGGGGCACTGAAGCTTTCTTT. The full variable domain, with the rest looked up from reference TRBV5-1 and TRBJ1-1, is KAGVTQTPRYLIKTRGQQVTLSCSPISGHRSVSWYQQTPGQGLQFLFEYFSETQRNKGNFPGRFSGRQFSNSRSEMNVSTLELGDSALYLCASRRGTEAFFGQGTRLTVV.

Many counts were recorded for this clonotype. The CDR3 here is CASMRGGKPLHF. Here the CDR3 DNA reads TGTGCCAGCATGAGGGGGGGGAAGCCCCTCCACTTT. This chain links TRBV2 with TRBJ1-6; a weak D match, TRBD1 (6 bases). CDR3 length: 12 amino acids. CDR1 SNHLY and CDR2 FYNNEI come from the germline V gene. The V gene lost 7 bases and the J gene lost 13 bases, with 14 bases spanning the gap.

The chain combines TRBV2 with TRBJ1-5; unclear D gene. The V end was cut by 2 bases, the J end by 2 bases, with 13 bases between. Germline V gene data show CDR1 as SNHLY and CDR2 as FYNNEI. The CDR3 spans 16 residues. CDR3 bases: TGTGCCAGCAGTGAAAATGGTATTCCGGGCAATCAGCCCCAGCATTTT. This codes for CASSENGIPGNQPQHF.

This clonotype showed up many times. The chain employs TRBV11-2 and TRBJ2-4; 8 bases fit TRBD2. From germline, CDR1 is SGHAT and CDR2 FQNNGV. Trimming removed 0 bases from V and 3 bases from J; junction bases left unmatched: 7. The CDR3 is 17 amino acids. CDR3 DNA sequence: TGTGCCAGCAGCTTAGAGACTAGCGCCCTTGGCAAAAACATTCAGTACTTC. It codes for CASSLETSALGKNIQYF.

This clonotype was seen only once. The chain recombines TRBV28 with TRBJ2-1; D is possibly TRBD2 (6 bases). Germline CDR1 reads MDHEN; CDR2 reads SYDVKM. CDR3 length equals 15 residues. V dropped 6 bases and J dropped 4 bases, with 16 bases sitting between them. CDR3 sequence (DNA): TGTGCCAGCAGCGTAGGAGGGGCGCGGTACAATGAGCAGTTCTTC. Translation gives CASSVGGARYNEQFF.

This clonotype has more than one count but fewer than ten. The V gene is TRBV30, the J gene TRBJ1-1; the D gene is possibly TRBD1 (6 bases). The CDR3 is 13 residues long. Trimming removed 5 bases at V and 6 bases at J, with 16 bases between. Germline CDR1 reads GTSNPN; CDR2 reads SVGIG (reference sequence). The chain's CDR3 is CAWGRGAWAEAFF. In DNA form, the CDR3 reads TGTGCCTGGGGGAGGGGGGCTTGGGCTGAAGCTTTCTTT.

This clonotype showed up just a few times. The chain links TRBV5-1 to TRBJ2-1; 12 bases line up with TRBD1. V lost 7 bases, J lost 0 bases, and 8 bases stayed unmatched. The germline V gene has CDR1 SGHRS and CDR2 YFSETQ. The CDR3 sequence is 17 residues long. CDR3 amino acids: CASFGTGGKSSYNEQFF. Here the CDR3 DNA reads TGCGCCAGCTTTGGGACAGGGGGCAAGAGCTCCTACAATGAGCAGTTCTTC.

This clonotype was found a few times. The chain combines TRBV12-5 with TRBJ1-1; D is ambiguous. V shed 5 bases and J shed 5 bases, with 9 bases lying between them. CDR3 length equals 12 residues. CDR1 and CDR2 from the germline V gene are LGHNT and FRNRAP. CDR3 residues: CASGPGWTEAFF. The CDR3 DNA sequence: TGTGCTAGTGGTCCCGGTTGGACTGAAGCTTTCTTT.

The V gene is TRBV6-1, the J gene TRBJ2-1; possibly TRBD1 for D (6 bases). The germline V gene has CDR1 MNHNS and CDR2 SASEGT. The ends were cut back, 7 bases at V and 6 bases at J, with 13 bases in the middle. The CDR3 spans 13 residues. CDR3 DNA sequence: TGTGCCAGCACCCAGGACAGTACCAATGAGCAGTTCTTC. This encodes CASTQDSTNEQFF.

This clonotype was seen a few times. V gene TRBV7-9 combines with J gene TRBJ2-7, with 10 bases lining up with TRBD2. This CDR3 region has 16 residues. The germline CDR1 and CDR2 sequences are SEHNR and FQNEAQ (reference sequence). The junction had 12 bases not matched to a gene; V was cut back by 5 bases and J by 5 bases. CDR3 DNA sequence: TGTGCCAGCAGCCCCCAAAGCGGGAGGGCCGTCGACGAGCAGTACTTC. This encodes CASSPQSGRAVDEQYF.

This chain joins TRBV28 and TRBJ1-1; D gene uncertain. Germline V gives CDR1 MDHEN, CDR2 SYDVKM. The CDR3 covers 13 residues. Trimming stripped 5 bases from V and 5 bases from J, with 12 bases between. The CDR3 nucleotides are TGTGCCAGCAGTCCCTACCCTTGGACTGAAGCTTTCTTT. It codes for CASSPYPWTEAFF.

The rearrangement joins TRBV11-2 to TRBJ1-3; D possibly corresponds to TRBD1 (5 bases). The length of the CDR3 is 15 residues. Germline-derived CDR1 and CDR2 are SGHAT and FQNNGV. V lost 3 bases and J lost 1, with 10 bases in between. The CDR3 loop is CASSFDRPSGNTIYF. In DNA form, the CDR3 reads TGTGCCAGCAGCTTCGACAGACCGTCTGGAAACACCATATATTTT.

The sample holds a few counts of this clonotype. The genes are TRBV19 and TRBJ1-5; tentative D call: TRBD1 (6 bases). From germline, CDR1 is LNHDA and CDR2 SQIVND (reference sequence). Trimming pared 6 bases from V and 0 bases from J, leaving 12 bases between. The CDR3 is 15 amino acids. The chain's CDR3 is CASRSGQYSNQPQHF. As DNA, the CDR3 is TGTGCCAGTAGGTCGGGACAATATAGCAATCAGCCCCAGCATTTT.

The V call is TRBV6-1, the J call TRBJ2-4, with 7 nucleotides matching TRBD1. This CDR3 comprises 13 residues. Germline assignment: CDR1 MNHNS and CDR2 SASEGT. J gave up 8 bases and V 5 bases, and 6 bases lay outside the gene matches. In nucleotides, the CDR3 is TGTGCCAGCAGTCGACAGGGTTGGGACATTCAGTACTTC. Translation gives CASSRQGWDIQYF.

V is TRBV20-1 and J is TRBJ2-5; D is uncertain. V was shortened by 5 bases and J by 4 bases, with 14 bases between the two germline ends. The CDR3 runs to 13 residues. The germline CDR1 and CDR2 sequences are DFQATT and SNEGSKA (reference sequence). Written as DNA, the CDR3 is TGCAGTGCTGGGATAATACTCGGAGAGACCCAGTACTTC. The encoded protein is CSAGIILGETQYF.